The present T cell receptor (beta chain) was sequenced within a study of neoadjuvant nivolumab and ipilimumab in lung cancer. Data came from immunoSEQ multiplex PCR; TCRdb stores just in-frame clones and leaves some out. The sample holds some 2,500 clones, approximately 89% seen once. The CDR3 runs to 15 residues. Germline V gene sequence: CDR1 SNHLY, CDR2 FYNNEI. V was pared by 4 bases and J by 9 bases, with 10 bases of the junction left unmatched. This receptor was identified in an adult with non-small cell lung cancer. Source: tumor tissue, taken before neoadjuvant nivolumab, alone or with ipilimumab. This sequence joins TRBV2 and TRBJ1-5, with TRBD1 matching 9 bases. CDR3 amino acids: CASSATQGATRPQHF. CDR3 sequence (DNA): TGTGCCAGCAGTGCTACACAGGGGGCGACCCGGCCCCAGCATTTT.